What follows are 15 T cell receptor beta chains derived from one specimen sequenced in a study of blood T cell repertoires in COVID-19. Libraries were prepared by immunoSEQ multiplex PCR; TCRdb keeps only in-frame clonotypes and omits some of them. This sample has 350,000 or so clones; roughly 90% occur once, and the top ten carry about 18%. The sequenced sample was PBMCs or T cells enriched from blood (not recorded which). The receptors were sampled from a woman aged 30 to 39 who had recovered from COVID-19.

J is TRBJ2-1 and V is TRBV5-4; D may be TRBD2 (5 bases). Trimming left V 2 bases short and J 0 bases short, with 9 bases between. Germline values: CDR1 SGHNT, CDR2 YYREEE (reference sequence). The CDR3 is 15 residues long. The CDR3 DNA reads TGTGCCAGCAGCTTCCAGCGGAGCTCCTACAATGAGCAGTTCTTC. It translates to CASSFQRSSYNEQFF.

V gene TRBV7-9 combines with J gene TRBJ1-4; D gene uncertain. The germline V gene encodes CDR1 SEHNR and CDR2 FQNEAQ (reference sequence). This CDR3 has 13 residues. Trimming took 2 bases from V and 7 from J, leaving 8 bases between them. The CDR3 DNA is TGTGCCAGCAGCTTAATGAGGAGTGAAAAACTGTTTTTT. Translating it yields CASSLMRSEKLFF.

This clone occurred a few times. This chain uses TRBV5-4 with TRBJ2-2; tentatively, D is TRBD1 (5 bases). Germline values: CDR1 SGHNT, CDR2 YYREEE (reference sequence). The CDR3 consists of 15 residues. The germline V and J ends were trimmed by 4 bases and 0 bases, with 10 bases remaining between them. CDR3 nucleotides: TGTGCCAGCAGCACAGGCGGACCGAACACCGGGGAGCTGTTTTTT. Translating gives CASSTGGPNTGELFF. The whole variable domain, remainder taken from reference TRBV5-4 and TRBJ2-2, is ETGVTQSPTHLIKTRGQQVTLRCSSQSGHNTVSWYQQALGQGPQFIFQYYREEENGRGNFPPRFSGLQFPNYSSELNVNALELDDSALYLCASSTGGPNTGELFFGEGSRLTVL.

V is TRBV3-1 (or the pseudogene TRBV3-2) and J is TRBJ2-5; no definite D call. There are 11 residues in the CDR3. Germline V gene data show CDR1 as LGHDT and CDR2 as YNNKEL (reference sequence). Trimming removed 2 bases from V and 5 bases from J, with 3 bases in between. CDR3 coding DNA: TGTGCCAGCAGCCAACGGGAGACCCAGTACTTC. It encodes CASSQRETQYF.

This clone was found once. The chain is built from TRBV9 and TRBJ1-3, with D uncertain. The V gene lost 3 bases and the J gene lost 0 bases, with 4 bases spanning the gap. Per the germline V gene, CDR1 is SGDLS and CDR2 is YYNGEE. This CDR3 has 13 residues. The CDR3 reads CASSGDSGNTIYF. The CDR3 nucleotides read TGTGCCAGCAGCGGAGACTCTGGAAACACCATATATTTT. The whole variable domain, filled in from reference TRBV9 and TRBJ1-3, reads DSGVTQTPKHLITATGQRVTLRCSPRSGDLSVYWYQQSLDQGLQFLIQYYNGEERAKGNILERFSAQQFPDLHSELNLSSLELGDSALYFCASSGDSGNTIYFGEGSWLTVV.

The chain links TRBV5-5 to TRBJ2-3; no reliable D call. CDR1 and CDR2 from the germline V gene are SGHKS and YYEKEE (reference sequence). The CDR3 is made up of 14 amino acids. Trimming took off 6 bases at V and 6 bases at J, with 17 bases between the two ends. The chain's CDR3 is CASTDILSSDTQYF. In DNA form, the CDR3 reads TGTGCCAGCACCGACATTCTCTCGTCGGATACGCAGTATTTT.

The V call is TRBV11-2, the J call TRBJ1-6; 9 bases map to TRBD1. V gave up 3 bases and J gave up 5 bases; unmatched junction bases: 2. The CDR3 extends over 15 amino acids. Germline V gene sequence: CDR1 SGHAT, CDR2 FQNNGV. The CDR3 nucleotides read TGTGCCAGCAGCTTCGGGACAGGGCATAATTCACCCCTCCACTTT. This encodes CASSFGTGHNSPLHF.

The gene calls are TRBV24-1 and TRBJ1-4; 7 nucleotides align to TRBD1. Per germline, CDR1 KGHDR and CDR2 SFDVKD. J was trimmed by 8 bases and V by 9 bases; bases with no gene match: 8. CDR3 length: 13 amino acids. CDR3 loop: CATQGVEGEKLFF. The DNA for the CDR3 is TGTGCCACCCAGGGGGTCGAAGGGGAAAAACTGTTTTTT.

The table lists this clone with a count of one. The J gene is TRBJ2-7, the V gene TRBV20-1; 7 nucleotides line up with TRBD2. Germline trimming cut 3 bases from V and 0 bases from J; bases unmatched to any gene: 8. This CDR3 has 15 residues. The germline CDR1 and CDR2 sequences are DFQATT and SNEGSKA (reference sequence). The CDR3 spells CSASGSLAVSYEQYF. In DNA, the CDR3 is TGCAGTGCTAGTGGTAGCCTAGCGGTCTCCTACGAGCAGTACTTC.

This chain uses TRBV2 with TRBJ2-2; weak D call: TRBD2 (6 bases). V lost 7 bases, J lost 3 bases, and 15 bases lay in between. Per germline, CDR1 SNHLY and CDR2 FYNNEI. The CDR3 contains 15 residues. CDR3 coding DNA: TGTGCCAGCAAAAGGGAGGACCTCGACACCGGGGAGCTGTTTTTT. This translates into CASKREDLDTGELFF. The entire variable domain, with the rest obtained from reference TRBV2 and TRBJ2-2, is as follows: EPEVTQTPSHQVTQMGQEVILRCVPISNHLYFYWYRQILGQKVEFLVSFYNNEISEKSEIFDDQFSVERPDGSNFTLKIRSTKLEDSAMYFCASKREDLDTGELFFGEGSRLTVL.

The CDR3 region is CASSLAGTHEQYF. In DNA form, the CDR3 reads TGTGCCAGTAGCCTAGCGGGAACCCACGAGCAGTACTTC. The J gene is TRBJ2-7, the V gene TRBV19, with 9 bases that match TRBD2. The trim removed 6 bases at V and 5 bases at J, leaving 5 bases unmatched. The CDR3 is made up of 13 amino acids. CDR1 LNHDA and CDR2 SQIVND come from the germline V gene (reference sequence).

The chain employs TRBV7-8 and TRBJ2-5, with a weak D call TRBD2 (6 bases). Trimming took off 5 bases at V and 5 bases at J, with 21 bases between the two ends. CDR1 and CDR2 (germline): SGHVS, FQNEAQ. The CDR3 loop spans 16 amino acids. CDR3 nucleotides: TGTGCCAGCAGCCTAGATCGGCACCTAGGAGGGGAGACCCAGTACTTC. This sequence encodes CASSLDRHLGGETQYF.

This clone was recorded only once. The rearrangement joins TRBV3-1 (or the pseudogene TRBV3-2) to TRBJ1-1; the D is unclear. Trimming removed 4 bases at V and 12 bases at J, with 12 bases between. Germline lookup yields CDR1 LGHDT and CDR2 YNNKEL (reference sequence). This CDR3 region has 11 residues. In nucleotides, the CDR3 is TGTGCCAGCAGCCCCGGCCGGGTAACTTTCTTT. Its protein product is CASSPGRVTFF.

The J gene is TRBJ1-3, the V gene TRBV28; no clear D gene. The V end lost 6 bases, the J end lost 5 bases, and 14 bases lay between the germline ends. CDR3 length: 14 amino acids. Germline lookup yields CDR1 MDHEN and CDR2 SYDVKM. The CDR3 is CASSERGTRNTIYF. The CDR3 bases are TGTGCCAGCAGCGAACGGGGAACGCGAAACACCATATATTTT.

The rearrangement links TRBV2 to TRBJ1-6, with D uncertain. Germline values: CDR1 SNHLY, CDR2 FYNNEI. The CDR3 covers 15 residues. Trimming pared 2 bases from V and 6 bases from J, leaving 11 bases between. The CDR3 here is CASSEQVLSNSPLHF. The CDR3 DNA reads as TGTGCCAGCAGTGAACAGGTCCTCAGTAATTCACCCCTCCACTTT.